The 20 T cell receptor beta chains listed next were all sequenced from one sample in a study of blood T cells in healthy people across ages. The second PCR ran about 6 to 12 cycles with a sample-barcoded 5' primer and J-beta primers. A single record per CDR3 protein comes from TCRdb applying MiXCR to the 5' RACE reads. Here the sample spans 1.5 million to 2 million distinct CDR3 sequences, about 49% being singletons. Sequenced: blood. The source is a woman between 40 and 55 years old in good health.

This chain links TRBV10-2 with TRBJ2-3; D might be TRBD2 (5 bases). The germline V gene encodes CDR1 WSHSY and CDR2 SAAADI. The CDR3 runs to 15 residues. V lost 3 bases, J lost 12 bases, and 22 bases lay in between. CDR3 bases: TGCGCCAGCAGTGACTATGCGTCTAGCTTGTTCACACAGTATTTT. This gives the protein CASSDYASSLFTQYF.

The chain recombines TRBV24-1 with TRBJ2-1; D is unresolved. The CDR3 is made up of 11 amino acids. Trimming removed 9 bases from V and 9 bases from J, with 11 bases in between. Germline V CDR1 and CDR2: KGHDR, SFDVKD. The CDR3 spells CATLGIGEQFF. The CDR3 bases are TGTGCCACCCTTGGTATAGGTGAGCAGTTCTTC.

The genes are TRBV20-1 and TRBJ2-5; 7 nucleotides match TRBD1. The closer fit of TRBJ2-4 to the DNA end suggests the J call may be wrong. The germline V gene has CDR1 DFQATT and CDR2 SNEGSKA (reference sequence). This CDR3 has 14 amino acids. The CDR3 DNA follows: TGCAGTGAACAGGACAGGACGCTCAAAAACATTCAGTACTTC. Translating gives CSEQDRTLKNIQYF.

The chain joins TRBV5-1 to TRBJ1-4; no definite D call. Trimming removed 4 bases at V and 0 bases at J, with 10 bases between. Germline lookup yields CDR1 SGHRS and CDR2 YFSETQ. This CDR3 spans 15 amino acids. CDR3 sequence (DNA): TGCGCCAGCAGCATAAACCTCGCAACTAATGAAAAACTGTTTTTT. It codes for CASSINLATNEKLFF.

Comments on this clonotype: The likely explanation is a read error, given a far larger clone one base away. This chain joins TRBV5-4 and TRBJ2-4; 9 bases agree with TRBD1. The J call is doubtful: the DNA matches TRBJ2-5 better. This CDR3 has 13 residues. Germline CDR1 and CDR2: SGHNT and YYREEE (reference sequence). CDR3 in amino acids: CASSWDRVETQYF. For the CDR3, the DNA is TGTGCCAGCAGCTGGGACAGGGTAGAGACCCAGTACTTC.

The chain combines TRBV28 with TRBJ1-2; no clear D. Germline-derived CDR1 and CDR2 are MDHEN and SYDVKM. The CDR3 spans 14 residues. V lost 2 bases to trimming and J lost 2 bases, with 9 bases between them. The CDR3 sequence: CASSLSLANYGYTF. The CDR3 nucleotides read TGTGCCAGCAGTTTAAGCCTGGCAAACTATGGCTACACCTTC.

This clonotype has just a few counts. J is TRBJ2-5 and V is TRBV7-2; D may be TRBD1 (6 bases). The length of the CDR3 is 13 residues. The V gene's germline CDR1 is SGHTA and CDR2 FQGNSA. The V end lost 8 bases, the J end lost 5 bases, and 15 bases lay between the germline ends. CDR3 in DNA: TGTGCCAGCCGAATCAGGGGTCGGGAGACCCAGTACTTC. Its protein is CASRIRGRETQYF. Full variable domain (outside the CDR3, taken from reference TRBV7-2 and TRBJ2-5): GAGVSQSPSNKVTEKGKDVELRCDPISGHTALYWYRQSLGQGLEFLIYFQGNSAPDKSGLPSDRFSAERTGGSVSTLTIQRTQQEDSAVYLCASRIRGRETQYFGPGTRLLVL.

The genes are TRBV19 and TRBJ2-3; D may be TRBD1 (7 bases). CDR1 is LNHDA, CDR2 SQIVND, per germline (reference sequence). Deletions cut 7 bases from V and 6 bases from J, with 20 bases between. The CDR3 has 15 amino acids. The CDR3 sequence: CASKAQGGGADTQYF. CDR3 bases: TGTGCCAGTAAGGCTCAGGGGGGCGGAGCTGATACGCAGTATTTT.

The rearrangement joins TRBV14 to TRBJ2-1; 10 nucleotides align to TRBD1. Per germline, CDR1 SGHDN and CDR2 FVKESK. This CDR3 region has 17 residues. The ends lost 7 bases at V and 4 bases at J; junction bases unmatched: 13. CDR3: CASKSSPGDRGYNEQFF. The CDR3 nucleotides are TGTGCCAGCAAGTCCTCCCCGGGGGACAGGGGATACAATGAGCAGTTCTTC.

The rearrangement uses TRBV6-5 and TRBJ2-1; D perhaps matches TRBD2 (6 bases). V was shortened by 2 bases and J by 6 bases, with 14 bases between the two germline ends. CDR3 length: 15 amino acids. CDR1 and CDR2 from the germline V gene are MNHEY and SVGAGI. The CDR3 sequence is CASSYGGGGSNEQFF. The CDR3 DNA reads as TGTGCCAGCAGTTACGGGGGAGGTGGCTCCAATGAGCAGTTCTTC.

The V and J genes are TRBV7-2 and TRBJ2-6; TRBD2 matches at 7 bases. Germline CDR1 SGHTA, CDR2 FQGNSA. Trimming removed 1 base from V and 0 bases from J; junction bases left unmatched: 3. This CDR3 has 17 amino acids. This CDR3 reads CASSLVSGGSGANVLTF. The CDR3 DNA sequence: TGTGCCAGCAGCTTAGTATCGGGAGGCTCTGGGGCCAACGTCCTGACTTTC.

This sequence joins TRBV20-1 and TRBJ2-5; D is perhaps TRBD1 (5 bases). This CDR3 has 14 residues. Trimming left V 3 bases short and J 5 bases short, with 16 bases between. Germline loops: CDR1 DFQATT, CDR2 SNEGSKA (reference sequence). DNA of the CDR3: TGCAGTGCTAGTCTGAATGCAGGGCCGGAGACCCAGTACTTC. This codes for CSASLNAGPETQYF.

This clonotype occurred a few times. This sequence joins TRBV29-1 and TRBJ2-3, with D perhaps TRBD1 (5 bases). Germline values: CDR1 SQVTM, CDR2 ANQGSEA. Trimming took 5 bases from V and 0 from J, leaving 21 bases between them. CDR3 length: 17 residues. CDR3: CSVLTPPWQGSTDTQYF. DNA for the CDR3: TGCAGCGTTTTAACCCCCCCGTGGCAGGGAAGCACAGATACGCAGTATTTT.

The CDR3 reads CASSYSRGAQAYGYTF. In DNA form, the CDR3 reads TGTGCCAGCAGTTACTCCCGGGGGGCGCAGGCCTATGGCTACACCTTC. The genes are TRBV6-6 and TRBJ1-2, with a weak D call TRBD1 (6 bases). Germline loops: CDR1 MNHNY, CDR2 SVGAGI (reference sequence). This CDR3 is 16 amino acids long. V was cut by 0 bases and J by 4 bases, with 15 bases left in between.

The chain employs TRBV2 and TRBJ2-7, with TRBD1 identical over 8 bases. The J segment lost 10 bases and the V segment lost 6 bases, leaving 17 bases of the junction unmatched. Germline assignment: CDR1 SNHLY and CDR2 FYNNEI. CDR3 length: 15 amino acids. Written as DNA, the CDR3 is TGTGCCAGCAGGGCGGACAGGGCAGACCATTTTATTCAGTACTTC. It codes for CASRADRADHFIQYF.

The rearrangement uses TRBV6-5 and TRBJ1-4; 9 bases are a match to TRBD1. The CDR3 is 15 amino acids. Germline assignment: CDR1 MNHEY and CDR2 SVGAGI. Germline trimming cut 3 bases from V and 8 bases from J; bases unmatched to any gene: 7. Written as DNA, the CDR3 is TGTGCCAGCAGTTATTCGGACAGGGGCTGGGAAAAACTGTTTTTT. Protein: CASSYSDRGWEKLFF.

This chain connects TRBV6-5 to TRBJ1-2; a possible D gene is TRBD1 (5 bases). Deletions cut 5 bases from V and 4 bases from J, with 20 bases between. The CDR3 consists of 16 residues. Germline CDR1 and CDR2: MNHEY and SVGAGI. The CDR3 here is CASSRDYPPAGYGYTF. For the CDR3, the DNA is TGTGCCAGCAGTAGGGACTATCCTCCCGCGGGCTATGGCTACACCTTC.

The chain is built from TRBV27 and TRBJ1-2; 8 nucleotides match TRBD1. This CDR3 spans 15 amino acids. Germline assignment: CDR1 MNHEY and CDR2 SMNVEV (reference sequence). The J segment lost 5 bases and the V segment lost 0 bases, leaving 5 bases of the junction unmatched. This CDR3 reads CASSLSDRADYGYTF. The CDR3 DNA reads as TGTGCCAGCAGTTTATCGGACAGGGCCGATTATGGCTACACCTTC.

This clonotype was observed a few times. Here the CDR3 reads CASSLQGAQSNYGYTF. In DNA, the CDR3 is TGTGCCAGCAGCTTACAGGGGGCGCAAAGTAACTATGGCTACACCTTC. This chain links TRBV7-2 with TRBJ1-2; TRBD1 agrees at 8 bases. Per germline, CDR1 SGHTA and CDR2 FQGNSA. Trimming cost V 2 bases and J 1 base; bases outside gene matches: 6. This CDR3 is 16 amino acids long.

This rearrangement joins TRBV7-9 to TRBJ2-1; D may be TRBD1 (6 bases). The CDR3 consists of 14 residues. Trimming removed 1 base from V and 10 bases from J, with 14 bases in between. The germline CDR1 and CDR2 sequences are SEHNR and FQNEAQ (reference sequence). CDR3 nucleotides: TGTGCCAGCAGCTTAGGGGGGCGCTCCTACGAGCAGTTCTTC. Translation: CASSLGGRSYEQFF.